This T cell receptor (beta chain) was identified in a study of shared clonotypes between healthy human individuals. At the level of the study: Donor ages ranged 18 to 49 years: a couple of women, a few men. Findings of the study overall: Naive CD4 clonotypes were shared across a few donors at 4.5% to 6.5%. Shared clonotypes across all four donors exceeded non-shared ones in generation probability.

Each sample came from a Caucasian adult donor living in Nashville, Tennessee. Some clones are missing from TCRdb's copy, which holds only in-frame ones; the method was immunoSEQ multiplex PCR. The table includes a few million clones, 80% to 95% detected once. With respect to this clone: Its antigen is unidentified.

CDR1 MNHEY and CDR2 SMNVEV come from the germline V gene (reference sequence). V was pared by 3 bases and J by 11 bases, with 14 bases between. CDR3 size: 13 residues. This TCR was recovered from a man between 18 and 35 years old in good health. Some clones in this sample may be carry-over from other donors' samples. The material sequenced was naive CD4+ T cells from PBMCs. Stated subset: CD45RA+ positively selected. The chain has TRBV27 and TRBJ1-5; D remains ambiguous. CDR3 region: CASSFRPREAQHF. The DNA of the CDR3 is TGTGCCAGCAGTTTTCGCCCCCGGGAGGCCCAGCATTTT.